This section outlines one T cell receptor beta chain sequence together with its context. Its antigen is unidentified. The immunoSEQ assay was version 4, run in survey mode. Only in-frame clones appear in the TCRdb table, and some are missing; sequencing was by immunoSEQ multiplex PCR. The sample shows 25,000 to 35,000 clones, around 70% of them seen only once. The stimulus was an HIV-1 Gag 15-mer peptide pool, roughly 1 ug/peptide/mL. CD4+ T cells upregulating both CD40 ligand and CD69 were sorted as responding cells. CD4+ T cell counts exceeded 400 cells/uL; CMV serology was positive. The source of the sample is a study of persistence of HIV-infected CD4 T cells. Study at large: Two participants gave one leukapheresis sample; others gave up to about 180 mL blood repeatedly.

Study-wide results and caveats: Proviral oligoclonality tracked with TCR oligoclonality within the same sorted cells. Bulk TCR data could not be restricted to HIV-1-infected CMV-responding cells.

The sample here was CD4+ T cells sorted from PBMCs after approximately 19-hour stimulation, taken from a patient who received antiretroviral therapy. This clonotype was obtained from an adult man with HIV who was CMV-seropositive.

In DNA, the CDR3 is TGTGCCAGCACCACAGGGGGCGCAGGAAACACCATATATTTT. This sequence encodes CASTTGGAGNTIYF. This rearrangement joins TRBV28 to TRBJ1-3, with 9 bases fitting TRBD1. The CDR3 runs to 14 residues. J gave up 4 bases and V 7 bases, and 5 bases lay outside the gene matches. In germline, CDR1 is MDHEN, CDR2 SYDVKM. Full variable domain (missing parts from reference TRBV28 and TRBJ1-3): DVKVTQSSRYLVKRTGEKVFLECVQDMDHENMFWYRQDPGLGLRLIYFSYDVKMKEKGDIPEGYSVSREKKERFSLILESASTNQTSMYLCASTTGGAGNTIYFGEGSWLTVV.